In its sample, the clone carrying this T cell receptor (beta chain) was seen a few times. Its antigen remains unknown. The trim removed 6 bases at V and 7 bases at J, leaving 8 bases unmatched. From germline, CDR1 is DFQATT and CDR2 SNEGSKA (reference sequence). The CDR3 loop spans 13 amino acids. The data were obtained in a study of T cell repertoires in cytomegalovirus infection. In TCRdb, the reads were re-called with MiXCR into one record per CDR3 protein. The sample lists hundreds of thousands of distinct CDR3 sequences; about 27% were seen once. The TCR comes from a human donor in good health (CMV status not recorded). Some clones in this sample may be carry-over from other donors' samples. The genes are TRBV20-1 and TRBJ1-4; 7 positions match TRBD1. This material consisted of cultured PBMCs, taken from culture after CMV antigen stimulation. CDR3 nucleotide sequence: TGCAGTGCAACCAACAGGGGTACTGAAAAACTGTTTTTT. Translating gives CSATNRGTEKLFF.